This T cell receptor beta chain was recovered during a study of blood T cell repertoires in COVID-19. Study background: Sample material is recorded as cDNA or gDNA derived from T cells, B-cell-depleted T cells, or PBMCs.

Per the study methods: Quantification of nucleated cells was approximated via reference gene primer amplification. TCRdb's table, derived via immunoSEQ multiplex PCR, lists solely in-frame clones and lacks some. The V and J calls and clone size are taken from that table; D and trimming were inferred from the DNA. The sample lists around 100,000 clones; 80% to 90% were seen once. Trimming pared 0 bases from V and 0 bases from J, leaving 8 bases between. The CDR3 is 16 amino acids. From germline, CDR1 is SGHNT and CDR2 YENEEA. This chain joins TRBV11-3 and TRBJ2-2, with no clear D. Sequencing was carried out using peripheral blood. The sequence was obtained from a human donor in a cohort sampled during active COVID-19. As DNA, the CDR3 is TGTGCCAGCAGCTTAGAGGCAAACGCGAACACCGGGGAGCTGTTTTTT. This codes for CASSLEANANTGELFF. Using reference TRBV11-3 and TRBJ2-2 for the parts outside the CDR3, the full variable domain is EAGVVQSPRYKIIEKKQPVAFWCNPISGHNTLYWYLQNLGQGPELLIRYENEEAVDDSQLPKDRFSAERLKGVDSTLKIQPAELGDSAVYLCASSLEANANTGELFFGEGSRLTVL.